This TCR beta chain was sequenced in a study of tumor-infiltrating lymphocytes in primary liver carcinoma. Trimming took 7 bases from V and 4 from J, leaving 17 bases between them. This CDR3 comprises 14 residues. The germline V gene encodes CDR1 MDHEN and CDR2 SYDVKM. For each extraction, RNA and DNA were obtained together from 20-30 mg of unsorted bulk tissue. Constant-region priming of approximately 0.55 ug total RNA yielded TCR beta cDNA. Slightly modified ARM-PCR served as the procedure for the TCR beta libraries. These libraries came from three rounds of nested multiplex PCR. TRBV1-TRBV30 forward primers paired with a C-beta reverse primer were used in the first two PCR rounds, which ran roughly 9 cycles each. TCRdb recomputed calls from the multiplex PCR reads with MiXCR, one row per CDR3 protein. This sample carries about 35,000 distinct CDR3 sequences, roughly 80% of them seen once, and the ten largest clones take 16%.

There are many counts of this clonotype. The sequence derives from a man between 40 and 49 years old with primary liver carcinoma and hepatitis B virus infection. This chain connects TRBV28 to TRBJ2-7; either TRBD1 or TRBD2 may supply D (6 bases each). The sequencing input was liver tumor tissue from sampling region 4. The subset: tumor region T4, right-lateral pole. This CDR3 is CASTLGGGQYEQYF. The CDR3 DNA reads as TGTGCCAGCACTCTCGGAGGGGGGCAATACGAGCAGTACTTC.